The TCR beta chain under discussion was sequenced for a study of T-cell memory formation after mild COVID-19. Study-level results: Chiefly within CM and EM were the contracting CD4+ clones; CD8+ ones were within EMRA. What remained unconfirmed was the SARS-CoV-2 specificity of second-wave clones peaking on day 37.

This clonotype has a handful of counts. Its antigen is unknown. CDR1 ENHRY and CDR2 SYGVKD come from the germline V gene. V shed 6 bases, J shed 13 bases, and the junction held 10 bases outside the gene matches. This CDR3 spans 14 amino acids. TCRdb ran MiXCR on the 5' RACE reads and lists one entry per CDR3 protein. This table holds some 350,000 distinct CDR3 sequences, 15% to 20% found once. J is TRBJ1-6 and V is TRBV10-3; 9 bases line up with TRBD1. The source material was PBMCs or a T cell subset sorted from them (not recorded which). The receptor's source is a man between 18 and 29 years old who had mild COVID-19 (a few samples of this study predate the infection). Cell type and time point are not known. Here the CDR3 DNA reads TGTGCCATCAGAGAAGGACAGGGGCAGGGTCCCCTCCACTTT. Protein: CAIREGQGQGPLHF.